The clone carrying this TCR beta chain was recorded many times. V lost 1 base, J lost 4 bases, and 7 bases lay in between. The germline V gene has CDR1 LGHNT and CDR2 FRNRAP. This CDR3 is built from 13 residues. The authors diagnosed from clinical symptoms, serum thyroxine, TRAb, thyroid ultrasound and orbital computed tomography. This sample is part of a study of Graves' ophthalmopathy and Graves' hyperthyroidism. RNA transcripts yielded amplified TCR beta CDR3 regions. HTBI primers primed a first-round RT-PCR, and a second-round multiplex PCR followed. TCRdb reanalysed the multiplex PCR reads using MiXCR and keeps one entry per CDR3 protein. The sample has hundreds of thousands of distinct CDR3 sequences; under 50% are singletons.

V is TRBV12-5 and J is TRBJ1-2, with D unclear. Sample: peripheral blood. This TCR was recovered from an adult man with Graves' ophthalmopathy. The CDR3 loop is CASGLADRYGYTF. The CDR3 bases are TGTGCTAGTGGTTTGGCCGACCGCTATGGCTACACCTTC.